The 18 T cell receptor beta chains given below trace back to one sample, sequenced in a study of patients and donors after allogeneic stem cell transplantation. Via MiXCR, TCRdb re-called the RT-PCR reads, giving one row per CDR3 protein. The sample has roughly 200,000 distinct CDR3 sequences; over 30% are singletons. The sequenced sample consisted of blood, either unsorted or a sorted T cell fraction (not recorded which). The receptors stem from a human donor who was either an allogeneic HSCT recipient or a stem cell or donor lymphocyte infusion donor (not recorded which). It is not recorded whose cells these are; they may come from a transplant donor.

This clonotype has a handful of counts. CDR3 nucleotide sequence: TGCAGCGTTGACACTGACTACGAGCAGTACTTC. Its protein product is CSVDTDYEQYF. The chain combines TRBV29-1 with TRBJ2-7; D is unresolved. Germline loops: CDR1 SQVTM, CDR2 ANQGSEA. The CDR3 is 11 residues long. V was trimmed by 3 bases and J by 3 bases, leaving 6 bases between them.

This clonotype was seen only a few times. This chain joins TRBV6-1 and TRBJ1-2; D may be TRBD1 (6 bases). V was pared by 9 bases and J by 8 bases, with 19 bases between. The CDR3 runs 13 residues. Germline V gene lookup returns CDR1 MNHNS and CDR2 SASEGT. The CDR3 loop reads CASPARPGGGYTF. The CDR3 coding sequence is TGTGCCAGTCCTGCCAGGCCTGGGGGCGGCTACACCTTC.

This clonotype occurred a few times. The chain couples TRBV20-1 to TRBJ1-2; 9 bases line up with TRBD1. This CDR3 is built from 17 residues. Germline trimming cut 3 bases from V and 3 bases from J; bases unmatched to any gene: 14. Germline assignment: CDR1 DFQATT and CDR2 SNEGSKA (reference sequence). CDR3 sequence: CSARAGTGILKDYGYTF. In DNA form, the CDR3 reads TGCAGTGCTAGGGCCGGGACAGGGATCTTAAAGGACTATGGCTACACCTTC.

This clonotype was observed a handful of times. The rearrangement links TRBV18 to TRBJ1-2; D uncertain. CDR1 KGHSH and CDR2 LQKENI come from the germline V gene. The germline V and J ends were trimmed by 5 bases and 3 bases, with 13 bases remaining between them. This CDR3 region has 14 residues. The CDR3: CASSAAGAHYGYTF. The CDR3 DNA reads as TGTGCCAGCTCAGCCGCCGGTGCACACTATGGCTACACCTTC.

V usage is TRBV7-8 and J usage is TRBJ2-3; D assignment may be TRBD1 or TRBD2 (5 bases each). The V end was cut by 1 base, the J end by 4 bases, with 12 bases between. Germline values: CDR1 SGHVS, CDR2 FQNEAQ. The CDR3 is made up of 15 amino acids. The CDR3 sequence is CASSLVGRSADTQYF. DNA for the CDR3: TGTGCCAGCAGCTTAGTGGGACGCTCGGCAGATACGCAGTATTTT.

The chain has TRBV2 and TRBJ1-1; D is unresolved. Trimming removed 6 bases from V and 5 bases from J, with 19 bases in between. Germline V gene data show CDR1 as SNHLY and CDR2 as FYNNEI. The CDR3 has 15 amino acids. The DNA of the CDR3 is TGTGCCAGCAGCCGTGCCCGACAAGGGAAGACTGAAGCTTTCTTT. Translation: CASSRARQGKTEAFF. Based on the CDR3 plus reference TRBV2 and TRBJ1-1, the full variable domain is EPEVTQTPSHQVTQMGQEVILRCVPISNHLYFYWYRQILGQKVEFLVSFYNNEISEKSEIFDDQFSVERPDGSNFTLKIRSTKLEDSAMYFCASSRARQGKTEAFFGQGTRLTVV.

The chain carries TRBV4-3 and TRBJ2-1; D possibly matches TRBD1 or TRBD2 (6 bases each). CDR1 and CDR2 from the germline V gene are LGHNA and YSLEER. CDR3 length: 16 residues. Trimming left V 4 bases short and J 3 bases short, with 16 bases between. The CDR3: CASSLTAGQVYNEQFF. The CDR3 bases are TGCGCCAGCAGCCTAACCGCGGGACAAGTCTACAATGAGCAGTTCTTC.

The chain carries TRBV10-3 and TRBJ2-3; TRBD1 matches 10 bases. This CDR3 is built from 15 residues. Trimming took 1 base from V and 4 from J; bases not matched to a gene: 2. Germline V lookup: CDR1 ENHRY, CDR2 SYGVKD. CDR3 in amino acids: CAISEWDRGSDTQYF. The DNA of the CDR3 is TGTGCCATCAGTGAGTGGGACAGGGGCTCAGATACGCAGTATTTT.

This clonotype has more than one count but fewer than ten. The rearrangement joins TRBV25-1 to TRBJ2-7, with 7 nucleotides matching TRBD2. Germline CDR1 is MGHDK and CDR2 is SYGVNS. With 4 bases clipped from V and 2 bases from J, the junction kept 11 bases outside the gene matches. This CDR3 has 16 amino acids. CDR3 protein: CASSGREAGIPYEQYF. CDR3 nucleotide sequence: TGTGCCAGCAGTGGTCGGGAGGCAGGTATTCCCTACGAGCAGTACTTC.

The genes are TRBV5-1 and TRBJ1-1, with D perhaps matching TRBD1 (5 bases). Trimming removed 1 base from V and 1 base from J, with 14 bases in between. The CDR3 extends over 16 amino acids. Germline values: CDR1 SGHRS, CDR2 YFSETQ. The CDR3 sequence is CASSLIGDGQNTEAFF. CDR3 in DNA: TGCGCCAGCAGCTTGATAGGGGATGGACAGAACACTGAAGCTTTCTTT.

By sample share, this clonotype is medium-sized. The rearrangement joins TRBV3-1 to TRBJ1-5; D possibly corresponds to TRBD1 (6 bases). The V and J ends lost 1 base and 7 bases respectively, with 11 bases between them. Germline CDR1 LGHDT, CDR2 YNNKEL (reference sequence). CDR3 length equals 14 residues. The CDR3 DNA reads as TGTGCCAGCAGCCAAGCGGGGGGCGGGCAGCCCCAGCATTTT. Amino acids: CASSQAGGGQPQHF.

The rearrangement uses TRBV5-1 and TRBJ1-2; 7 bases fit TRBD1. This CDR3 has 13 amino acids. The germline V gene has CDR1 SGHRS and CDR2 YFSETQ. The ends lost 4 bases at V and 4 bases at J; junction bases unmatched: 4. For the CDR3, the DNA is TGCGCCAGCAGCGACAGGGCTTCCTATGGCTACACCTTC. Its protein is CASSDRASYGYTF.

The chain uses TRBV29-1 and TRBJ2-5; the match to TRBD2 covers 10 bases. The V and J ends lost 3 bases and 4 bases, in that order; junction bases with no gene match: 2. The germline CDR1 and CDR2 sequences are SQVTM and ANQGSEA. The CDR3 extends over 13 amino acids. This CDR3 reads CSVEGLASETQYF. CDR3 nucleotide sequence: TGCAGCGTTGAGGGACTAGCGTCAGAGACCCAGTACTTC.

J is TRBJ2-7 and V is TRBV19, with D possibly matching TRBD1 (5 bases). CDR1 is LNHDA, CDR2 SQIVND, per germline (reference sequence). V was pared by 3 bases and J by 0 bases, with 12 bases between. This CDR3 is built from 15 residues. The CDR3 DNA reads TGTGCCAGTAGTATCTTCCTTGACAGCTCCTACGAGCAGTACTTC. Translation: CASSIFLDSSYEQYF.

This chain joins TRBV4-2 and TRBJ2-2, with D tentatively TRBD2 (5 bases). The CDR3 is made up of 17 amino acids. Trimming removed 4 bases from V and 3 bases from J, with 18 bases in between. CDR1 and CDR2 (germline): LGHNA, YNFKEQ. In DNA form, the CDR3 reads TGTGCCAGCAGCCTAAACGGCCCACGGGAATACACCGGGGAGCTGTTTTTT. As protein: CASSLNGPREYTGELFF.

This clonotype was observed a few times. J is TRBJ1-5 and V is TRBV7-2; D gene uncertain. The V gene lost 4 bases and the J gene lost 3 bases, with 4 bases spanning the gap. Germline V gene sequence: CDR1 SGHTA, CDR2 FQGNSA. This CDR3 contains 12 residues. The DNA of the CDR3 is TGTGCCAGCAGCTCTTACAATCAGCCCCAGCATTTT. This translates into CASSSYNQPQHF.

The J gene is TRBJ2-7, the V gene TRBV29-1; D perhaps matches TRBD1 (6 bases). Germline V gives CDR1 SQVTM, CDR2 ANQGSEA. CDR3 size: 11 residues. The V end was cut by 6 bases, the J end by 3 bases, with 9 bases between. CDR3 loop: CSVEDSYEQYF. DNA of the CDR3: TGCAGCGTGGAGGACAGCTACGAGCAGTACTTC.

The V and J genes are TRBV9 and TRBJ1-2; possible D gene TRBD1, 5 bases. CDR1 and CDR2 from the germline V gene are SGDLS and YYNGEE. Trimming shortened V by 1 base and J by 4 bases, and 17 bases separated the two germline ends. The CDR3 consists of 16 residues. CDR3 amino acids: CASSVSNTGLSYGYTF. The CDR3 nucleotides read TGTGCCAGCAGCGTATCCAATACAGGTCTTAGCTATGGCTACACCTTC.